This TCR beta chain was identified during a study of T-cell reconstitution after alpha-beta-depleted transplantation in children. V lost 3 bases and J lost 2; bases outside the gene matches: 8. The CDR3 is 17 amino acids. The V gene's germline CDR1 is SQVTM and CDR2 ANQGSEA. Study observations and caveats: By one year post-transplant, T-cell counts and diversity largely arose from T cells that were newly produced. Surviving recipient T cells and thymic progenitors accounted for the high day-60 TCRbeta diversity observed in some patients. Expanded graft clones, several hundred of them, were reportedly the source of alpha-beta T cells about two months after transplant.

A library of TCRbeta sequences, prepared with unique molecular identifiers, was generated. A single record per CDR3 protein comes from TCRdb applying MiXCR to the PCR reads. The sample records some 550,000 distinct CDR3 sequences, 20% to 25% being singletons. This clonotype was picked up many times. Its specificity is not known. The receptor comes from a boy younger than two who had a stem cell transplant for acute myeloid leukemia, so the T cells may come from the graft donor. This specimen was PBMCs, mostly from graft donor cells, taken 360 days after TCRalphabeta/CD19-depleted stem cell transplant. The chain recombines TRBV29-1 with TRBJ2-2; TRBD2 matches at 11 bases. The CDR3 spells CSVESLAGGPNTGELFF. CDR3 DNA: TGCAGCGTTGAGAGCTTAGCGGGGGGGCCAAACACCGGGGAGCTGTTTTTT.